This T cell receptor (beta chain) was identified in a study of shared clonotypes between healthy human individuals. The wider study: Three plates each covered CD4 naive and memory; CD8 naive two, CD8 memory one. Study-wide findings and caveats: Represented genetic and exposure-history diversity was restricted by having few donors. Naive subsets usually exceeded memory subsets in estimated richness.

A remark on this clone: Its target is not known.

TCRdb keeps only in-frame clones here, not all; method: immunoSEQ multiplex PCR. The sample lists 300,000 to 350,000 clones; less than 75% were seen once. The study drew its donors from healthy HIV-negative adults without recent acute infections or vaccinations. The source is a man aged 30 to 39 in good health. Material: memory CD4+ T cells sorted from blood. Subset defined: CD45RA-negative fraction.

CDR3 bases: TGTGCCAGTAGTATGAGTAGCTATTCTAGCAATGAGCAGTTCTTC. Its translation is CASSMSSYSSNEQFF. The chain joins TRBV19 to TRBJ2-1; D not certain. Germline V lookup: CDR1 LNHDA, CDR2 SQIVND (reference sequence). The V end lost 3 bases, the J end lost 6 bases, and 15 bases lay between the germline ends. This CDR3 has 15 residues.